This T cell receptor (beta chain) derives from a study of blood T cell repertoires in COVID-19. In the authors' workflow: Counts of nucleated cells, estimated from reference gene primer amplification, were obtained. The method was immunoSEQ multiplex PCR; TCRdb's version includes in-frame clones alone and lacks a portion of them. V and J calls plus clone size are reproduced from that table; the DNA served to infer D and trimming. The data show over 70,000 clones, with more than 70% seen just once and under 3% held by the top ten. This clone came up once. Germline assignment: CDR1 SGDLS and CDR2 YYNGEE. CDR3 length equals 15 residues. The V gene end was trimmed by 0 bases and the J gene end by 6 bases; junction bases not matched to a gene: 7.

What was sequenced was peripheral blood. The receptor was derived from a man in his 70s with COVID-19, enrolled during active disease. V is TRBV9 and J is TRBJ2-3, with 7 bases matching TRBD2. CDR3 protein: CASSVDAGVPDTQYF. CDR3 DNA: TGTGCCAGCAGCGTAGACGCGGGAGTCCCGGATACGCAGTATTTT. The entire variable domain, with the rest obtained from reference TRBV9 and TRBJ2-3, is as follows: DSGVTQTPKHLITATGQRVTLRCSPRSGDLSVYWYQQSLDQGLQFLIQYYNGEERAKGNILERFSAQQFPDLHSELNLSSLELGDSALYFCASSVDAGVPDTQYFGPGTRLTVL.